This T cell receptor beta chain emerged from a study of blood T cell repertoires in COVID-19 (dated by TCRdb to about 2020). Broadly, across the study: Samples from collaborators originated in the United States, Italy and Spain and spanned both the acute and convalescent phases of COVID-19. The material from the prospective study consisted of cDNA or gDNA derived from T cells, B-cell-depleted T cells, or PBMCs. Subjects who had been exposed to COVID-19, were actively infected with it, or had recovered from it provided the deeply sampled blood TCRbeta repertoires that made up the dataset. The repertoires were released in a freely available public database meant as a resource for research on the immune response to SARS-CoV-2. Samples came from the ongoing ImmuneRACE study (first 160 participants) plus 1,254 subjects from 6 global collaborators. A de-identified subject ID, COVID-19 status, age in years and sex were almost always included in the sample metadata. Where available, HLA class I and class II types were taken from metadata supplied by the sample provider and were not determined by assay-based typing. General conclusions and limits of the study: The quantity of clinical and demographic metadata differed by source and by participant and was supplied without curation.

Participants in the prospective study were enrolled through a virtual design, were aged about 18 to 90 years, and lived in roughly 25 United States geographic areas. In the prospective study, cohorts were assigned on the basis of participant-reported clinical history obtained from a screening survey and a study questionnaire. In the prospective study, mobile phlebotomists collected whole blood, serum and a nasopharyngeal or oropharyngeal swab from each participant. Prospective study participants could optionally give additional blood draws and questionnaires over an approximately 2-month period. Blood samples from the prospective study were shipped frozen or at room temperature prior to DNA extraction. Based on the germline V gene, the CDR1 and CDR2 sequences are LGHNA and YSLEER. The CDR3 holds 16 amino acids from the cysteine to the phenylalanine. Only CDR3 DNA remains: 48 bases, in frame from the first base. Trimmed from V: 2 bases; trimmed from J: 3 bases; junction bases lacking a gene match: 6.

A remark on this clone: Its antigen has not been determined. Base-call qualities are not available, and no considerably larger clone is one nucleotide away.

TCRbeta CDR3 regions were amplified from genomic DNA using the immunoSEQ Assay, a bias-controlled multiplex PCR. Concerning the study's data processing: The number of nucleated cells in each sample was estimated from the amplification of reference gene primers within the assay. To quantify the absolute abundance of each unique TCRbeta CDR3 rearrangement, sequence reads were collapsed and filtered. For each sample, productive Simpson clonality was calculated as the square root of Simpson's diversity index over productive rearrangements. The immuneACCESS repertoire file appears here via TCRdb, limited to in-frame rearrangements. These files lack a portion of the clones; in checked studies, under half of the deficit traces to unresolved V genes, and the cause of the others is not known. V, J and clone size reflect that table, while D and trimming were determined from the DNA. This sample comprises 350,000 to 550,000 clones, nearly 90% of them detected only once. The ten largest make up under 2% of the sample.

The sequenced sample was PBMCs or T cells enriched from blood (not recorded which). The chain uses TRBV4-3 and TRBJ2-7; the central 11 bases match TRBD1. The clonotype comes from a woman younger than 30 with acute COVID-19. The nucleotides are TGCGCCAGCAGCCAAATCCGGGACAGGGGGGTCTACGAGCAGTACTTC. Protein translation: CASSQIRDRGVYEQYF.